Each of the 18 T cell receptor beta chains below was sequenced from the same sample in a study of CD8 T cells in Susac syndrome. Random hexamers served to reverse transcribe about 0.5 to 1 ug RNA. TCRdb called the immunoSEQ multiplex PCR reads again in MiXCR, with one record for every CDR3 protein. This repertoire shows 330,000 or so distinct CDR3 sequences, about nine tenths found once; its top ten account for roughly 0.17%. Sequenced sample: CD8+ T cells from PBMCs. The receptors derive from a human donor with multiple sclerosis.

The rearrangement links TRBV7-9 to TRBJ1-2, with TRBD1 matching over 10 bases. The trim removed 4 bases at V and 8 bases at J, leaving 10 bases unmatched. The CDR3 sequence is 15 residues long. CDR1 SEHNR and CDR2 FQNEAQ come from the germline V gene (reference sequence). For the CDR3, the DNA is TGTGCCAGCAGCTCCGGACAGGGGGGCCCCCTGGGCTACACCTTC. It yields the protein CASSSGQGGPLGYTF.

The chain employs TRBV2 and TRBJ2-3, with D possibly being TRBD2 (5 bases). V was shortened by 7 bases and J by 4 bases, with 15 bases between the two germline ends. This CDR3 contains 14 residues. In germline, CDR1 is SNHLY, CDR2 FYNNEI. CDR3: CASTPEGIPDTQYF. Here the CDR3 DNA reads TGTGCCAGCACCCCAGAGGGAATCCCAGATACGCAGTATTTT.

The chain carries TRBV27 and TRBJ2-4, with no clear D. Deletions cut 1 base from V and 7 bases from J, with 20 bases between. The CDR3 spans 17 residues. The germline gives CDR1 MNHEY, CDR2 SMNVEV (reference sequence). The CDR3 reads CASSLYSRGRLGNIQYF. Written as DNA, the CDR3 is TGTGCCAGCAGTTTATACTCCAGAGGACGCCTGGGGAACATTCAGTACTTC.

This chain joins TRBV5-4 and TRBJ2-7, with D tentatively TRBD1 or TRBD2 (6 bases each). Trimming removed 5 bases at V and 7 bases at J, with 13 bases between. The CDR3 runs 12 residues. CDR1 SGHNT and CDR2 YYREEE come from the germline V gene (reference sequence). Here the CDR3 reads CASSDQGREQYF. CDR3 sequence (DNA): TGTGCCAGCAGTGACCAGGGGAGGGAGCAGTACTTC. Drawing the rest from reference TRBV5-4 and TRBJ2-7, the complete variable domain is ETGVTQSPTHLIKTRGQQVTLRCSSQSGHNTVSWYQQALGQGPQFIFQYYREEENGRGNFPPRFSGLQFPNYSSELNVNALELDDSALYLCASSDQGREQYFGPGTRLTVT.

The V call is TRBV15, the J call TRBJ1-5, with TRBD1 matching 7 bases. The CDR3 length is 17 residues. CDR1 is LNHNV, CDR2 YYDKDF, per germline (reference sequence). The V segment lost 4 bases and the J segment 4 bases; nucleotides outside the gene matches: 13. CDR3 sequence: CATSTDPWTGRNQPQHF. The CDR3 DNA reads TGTGCCACCAGCACAGACCCCTGGACAGGTAGGAATCAGCCCCAGCATTTT.

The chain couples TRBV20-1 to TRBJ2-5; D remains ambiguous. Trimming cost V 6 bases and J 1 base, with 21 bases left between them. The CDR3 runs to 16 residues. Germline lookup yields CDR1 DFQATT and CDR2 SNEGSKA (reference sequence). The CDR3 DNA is TGCAGTGCCATTAGAGGCCTGACTTTAGGCCAAGAGACCCAGTACTTC. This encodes CSAIRGLTLGQETQYF.

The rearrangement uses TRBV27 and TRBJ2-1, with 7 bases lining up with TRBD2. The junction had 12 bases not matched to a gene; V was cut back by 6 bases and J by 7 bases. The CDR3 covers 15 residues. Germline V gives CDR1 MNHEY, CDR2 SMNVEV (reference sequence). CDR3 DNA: TGTGCCAGCAGCCTATTCCGGGAGGTGCGAAATGAGCAGTTCTTC. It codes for CASSLFREVRNEQFF.

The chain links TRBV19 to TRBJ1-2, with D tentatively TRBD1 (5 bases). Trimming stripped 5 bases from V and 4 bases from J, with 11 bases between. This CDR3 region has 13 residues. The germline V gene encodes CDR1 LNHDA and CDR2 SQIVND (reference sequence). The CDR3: CASSAFDSYGYTF. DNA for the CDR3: TGTGCCAGTAGTGCCTTCGACAGCTATGGCTACACCTTC.

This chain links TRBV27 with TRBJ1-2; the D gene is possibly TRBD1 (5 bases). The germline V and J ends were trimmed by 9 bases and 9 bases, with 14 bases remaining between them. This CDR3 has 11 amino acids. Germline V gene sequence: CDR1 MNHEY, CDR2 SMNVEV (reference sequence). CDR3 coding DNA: TGTGCCAGTATTCTTCAGGGACGCTACACCTTC. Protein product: CASILQGRYTF.

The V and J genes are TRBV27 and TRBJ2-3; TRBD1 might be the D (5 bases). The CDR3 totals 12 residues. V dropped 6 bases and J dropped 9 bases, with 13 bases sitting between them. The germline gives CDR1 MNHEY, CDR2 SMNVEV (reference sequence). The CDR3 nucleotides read TGTGCCAGCAGCACCAGGGAATTAACGCAGTATTTT. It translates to CASSTRELTQYF.

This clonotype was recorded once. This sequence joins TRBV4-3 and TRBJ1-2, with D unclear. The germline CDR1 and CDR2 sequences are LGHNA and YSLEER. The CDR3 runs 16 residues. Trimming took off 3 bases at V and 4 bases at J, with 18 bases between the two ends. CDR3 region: CASSQDATGPSYGYTF. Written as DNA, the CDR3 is TGCGCCAGCAGCCAGGACGCCACCGGGCCCAGCTATGGCTACACCTTC.

The CDR3 DNA follows: TGTGCCAGCAGTGACTCGGGATACACCGGGGAGCTGTTTTTT. Translated, it gives CASSDSGYTGELFF. The rearrangement uses TRBV6-4 and TRBJ2-2; D gene ambiguous. The germline gives CDR1 MRHNA, CDR2 SNTAGT. This CDR3 comprises 14 residues. Trimming stripped 0 bases from V and 3 bases from J, with 5 bases between.

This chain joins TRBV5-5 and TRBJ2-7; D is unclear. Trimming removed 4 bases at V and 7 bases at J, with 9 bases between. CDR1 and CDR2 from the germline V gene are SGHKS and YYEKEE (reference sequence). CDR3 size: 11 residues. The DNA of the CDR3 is TGTGCCAGCAGCCACACTTTGGAGCAGTACTTC. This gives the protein CASSHTLEQYF.

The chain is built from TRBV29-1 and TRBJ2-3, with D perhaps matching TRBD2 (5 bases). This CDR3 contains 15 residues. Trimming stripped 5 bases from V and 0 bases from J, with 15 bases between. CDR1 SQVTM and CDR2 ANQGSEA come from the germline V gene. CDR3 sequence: CSVFGGGASTDTQYF. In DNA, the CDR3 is TGCAGCGTTTTCGGAGGTGGCGCTAGCACAGATACGCAGTATTTT.

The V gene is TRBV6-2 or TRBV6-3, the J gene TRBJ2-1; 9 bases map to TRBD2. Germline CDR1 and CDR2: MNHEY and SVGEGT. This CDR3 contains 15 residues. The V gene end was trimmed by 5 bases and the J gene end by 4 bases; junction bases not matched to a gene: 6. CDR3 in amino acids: CASSNVAGEYNEQFF. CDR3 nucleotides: TGTGCCAGCAGTAACGTAGCGGGAGAATACAATGAGCAGTTCTTC.

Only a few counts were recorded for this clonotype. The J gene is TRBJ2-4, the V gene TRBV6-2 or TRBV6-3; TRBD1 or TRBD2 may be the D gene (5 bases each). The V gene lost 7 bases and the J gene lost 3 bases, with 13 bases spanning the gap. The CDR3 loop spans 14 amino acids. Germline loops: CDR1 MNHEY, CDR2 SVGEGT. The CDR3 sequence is CASTAGTNKNIQYF. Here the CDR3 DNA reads TGTGCCAGCACGGCAGGGACGAACAAAAACATTCAGTACTTC.

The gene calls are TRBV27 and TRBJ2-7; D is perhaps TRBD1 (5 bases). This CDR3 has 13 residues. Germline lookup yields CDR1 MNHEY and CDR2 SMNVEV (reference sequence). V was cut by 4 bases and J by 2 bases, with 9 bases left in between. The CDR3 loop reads CASSSTVTYEQYF. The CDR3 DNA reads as TGTGCCAGCAGTTCGACAGTTACCTACGAGCAGTACTTC.

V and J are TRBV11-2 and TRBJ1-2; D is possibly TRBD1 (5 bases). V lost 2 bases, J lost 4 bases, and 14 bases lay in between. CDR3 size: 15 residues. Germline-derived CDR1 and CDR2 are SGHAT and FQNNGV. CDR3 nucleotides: TGTGCCAGCAGCTTAAGCGGCCAGGGTGGCTATGGCTACACCTTC. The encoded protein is CASSLSGQGGYGYTF.